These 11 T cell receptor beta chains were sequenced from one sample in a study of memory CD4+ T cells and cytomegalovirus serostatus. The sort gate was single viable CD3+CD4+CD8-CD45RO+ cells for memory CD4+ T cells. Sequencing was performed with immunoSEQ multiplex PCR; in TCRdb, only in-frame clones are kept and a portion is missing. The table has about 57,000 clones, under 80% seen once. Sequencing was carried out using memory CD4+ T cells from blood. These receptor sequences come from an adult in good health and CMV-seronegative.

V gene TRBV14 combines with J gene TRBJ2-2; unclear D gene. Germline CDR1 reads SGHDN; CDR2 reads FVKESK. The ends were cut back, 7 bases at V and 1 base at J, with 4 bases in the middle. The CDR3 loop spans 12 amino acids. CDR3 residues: CASMENTGELFF. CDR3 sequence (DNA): TGTGCCAGCATGGAGAACACCGGGGAGCTGTTTTTT.

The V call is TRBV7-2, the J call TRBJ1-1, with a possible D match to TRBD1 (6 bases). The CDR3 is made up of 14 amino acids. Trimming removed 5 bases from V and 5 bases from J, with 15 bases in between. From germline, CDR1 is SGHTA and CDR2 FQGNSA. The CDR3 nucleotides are TGTGCCAGCAGCGGGAGGCAGGGGAGGACTGAAGCTTTCTTT. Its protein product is CASSGRQGRTEAFF.

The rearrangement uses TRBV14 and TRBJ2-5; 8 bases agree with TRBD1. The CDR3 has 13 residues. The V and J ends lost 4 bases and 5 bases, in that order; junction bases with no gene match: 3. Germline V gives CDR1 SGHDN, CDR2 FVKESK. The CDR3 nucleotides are TGTGCCAGCAGCCGGACAGGGCTGGAGACCCAGTACTTC. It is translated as CASSRTGLETQYF.

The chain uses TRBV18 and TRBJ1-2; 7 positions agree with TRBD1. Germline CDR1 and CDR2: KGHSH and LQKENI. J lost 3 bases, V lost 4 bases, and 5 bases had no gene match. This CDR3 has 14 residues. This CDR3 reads CASSQNRGDYGYTF. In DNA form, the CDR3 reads TGTGCCAGCTCACAGAACAGGGGAGACTATGGCTACACCTTC.

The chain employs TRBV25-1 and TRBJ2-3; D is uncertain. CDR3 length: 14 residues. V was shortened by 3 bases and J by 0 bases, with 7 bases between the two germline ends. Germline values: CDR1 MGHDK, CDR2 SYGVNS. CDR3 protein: CASSDTRSTDTQYF. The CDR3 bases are TGTGCCAGCAGTGATACTCGTAGCACAGATACGCAGTATTTT.

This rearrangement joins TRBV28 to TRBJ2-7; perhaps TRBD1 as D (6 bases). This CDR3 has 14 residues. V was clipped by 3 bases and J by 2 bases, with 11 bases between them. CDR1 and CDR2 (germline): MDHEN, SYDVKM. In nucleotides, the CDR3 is TGTGCCAGCAGTTTCGTGAGGGGGACCTACGAGCAGTACTTC. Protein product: CASSFVRGTYEQYF.

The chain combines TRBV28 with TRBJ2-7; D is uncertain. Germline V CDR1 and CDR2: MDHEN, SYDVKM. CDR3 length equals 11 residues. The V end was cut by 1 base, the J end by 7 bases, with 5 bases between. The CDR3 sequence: CASSLSREQYF. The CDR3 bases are TGTGCCAGCAGTTTATCCAGGGAGCAGTACTTC.

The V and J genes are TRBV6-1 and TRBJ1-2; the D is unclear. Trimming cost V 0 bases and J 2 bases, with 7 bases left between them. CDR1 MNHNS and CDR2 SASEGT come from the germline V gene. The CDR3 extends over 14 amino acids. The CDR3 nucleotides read TGTGCCAGCAGTGAAGCCGGAGGGAACTATGGCTACACCTTC. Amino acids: CASSEAGGNYGYTF.

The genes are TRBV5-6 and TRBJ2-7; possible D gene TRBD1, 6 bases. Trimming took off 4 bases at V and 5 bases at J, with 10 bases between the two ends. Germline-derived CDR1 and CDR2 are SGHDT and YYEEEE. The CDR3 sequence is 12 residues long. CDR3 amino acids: CASSLTGNEQYF. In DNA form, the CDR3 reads TGTGCCAGCAGCCTTACAGGGAACGAGCAGTACTTC.

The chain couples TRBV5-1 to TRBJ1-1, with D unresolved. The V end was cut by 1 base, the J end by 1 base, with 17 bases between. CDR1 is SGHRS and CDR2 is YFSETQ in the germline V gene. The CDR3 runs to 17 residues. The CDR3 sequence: CASSLRPRASSNTEAFF. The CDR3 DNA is TGCGCCAGCAGCTTGAGACCCCGGGCCAGCTCGAACACTGAAGCTTTCTTT.

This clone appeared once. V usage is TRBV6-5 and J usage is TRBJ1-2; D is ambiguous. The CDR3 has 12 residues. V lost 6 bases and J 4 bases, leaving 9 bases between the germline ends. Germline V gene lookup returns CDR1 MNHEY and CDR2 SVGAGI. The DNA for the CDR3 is TGTGCCAGCAGAACAGAGCTCTATGGCTACACCTTC. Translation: CASRTELYGYTF.